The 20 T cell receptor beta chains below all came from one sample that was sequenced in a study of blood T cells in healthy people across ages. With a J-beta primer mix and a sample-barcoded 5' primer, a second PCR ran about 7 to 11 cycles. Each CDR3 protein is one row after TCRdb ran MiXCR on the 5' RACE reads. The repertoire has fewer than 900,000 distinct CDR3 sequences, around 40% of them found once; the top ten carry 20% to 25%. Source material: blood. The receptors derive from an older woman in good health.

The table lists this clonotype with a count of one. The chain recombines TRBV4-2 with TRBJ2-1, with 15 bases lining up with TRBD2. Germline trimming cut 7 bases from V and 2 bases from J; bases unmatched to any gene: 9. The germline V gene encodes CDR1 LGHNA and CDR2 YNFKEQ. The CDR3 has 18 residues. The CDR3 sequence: CASTGTSGGQPTYNEQFF. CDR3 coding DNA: TGTGCCAGCACCGGGACTAGCGGGGGGCAGCCCACCTACAATGAGCAGTTCTTC.

The CDR3 DNA is TGCAGTGCTAGAGAATCCCTAGCGGGAGCCGAGAGCTCCTACAATGAGCAGTACTTC. Its protein product is CSARESLAGAESSYNEQYF. This sequence joins TRBV20-1 and TRBJ2-1; 10 nucleotides agree with TRBD2. Judging by the DNA end, TRBJ2-7 fits better; the J call may be wrong. This CDR3 contains 19 residues. Germline V gene sequence: CDR1 DFQATT, CDR2 SNEGSKA (reference sequence).

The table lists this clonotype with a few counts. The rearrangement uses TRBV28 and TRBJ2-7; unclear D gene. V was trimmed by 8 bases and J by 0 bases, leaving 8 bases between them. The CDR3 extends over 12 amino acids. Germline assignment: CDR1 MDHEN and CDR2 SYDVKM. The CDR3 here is CASGGYSYEQYF. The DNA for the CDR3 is TGTGCCAGCGGCGGATACTCCTACGAGCAGTACTTC.

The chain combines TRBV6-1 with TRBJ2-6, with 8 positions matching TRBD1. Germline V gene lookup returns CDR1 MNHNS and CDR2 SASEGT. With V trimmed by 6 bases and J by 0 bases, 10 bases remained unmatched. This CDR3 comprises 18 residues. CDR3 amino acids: CASRGQGAFRSGANVLTF. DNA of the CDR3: TGTGCCAGCAGGGGGCAGGGGGCATTTCGCTCTGGGGCCAACGTCCTGACTTTC.

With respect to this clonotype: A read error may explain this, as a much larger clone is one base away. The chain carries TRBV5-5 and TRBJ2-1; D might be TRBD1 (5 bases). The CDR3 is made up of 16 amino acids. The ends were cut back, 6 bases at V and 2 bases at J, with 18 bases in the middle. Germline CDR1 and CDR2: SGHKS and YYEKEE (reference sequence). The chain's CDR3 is CASITVQGSPYNEQFF. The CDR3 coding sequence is TGTGCCAGCATCACTGTCCAGGGAAGCCCCTACAATGAGCAGTTCTTC.

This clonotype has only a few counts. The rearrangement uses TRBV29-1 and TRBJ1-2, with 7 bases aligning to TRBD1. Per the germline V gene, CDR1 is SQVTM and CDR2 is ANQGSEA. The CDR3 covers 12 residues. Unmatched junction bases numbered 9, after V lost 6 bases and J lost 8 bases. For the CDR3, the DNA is TGCAGCGTCGCCAAGGGGGCTGTGGGCTACACCTTC. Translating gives CSVAKGAVGYTF. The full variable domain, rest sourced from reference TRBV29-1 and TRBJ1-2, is SAVISQKPSRDICQRGTSLTIQCQVDSQVTMMFWYRQQPGQSLTLIATANQGSEATYESGFVIDKFPISRPNLTFSTLTVSNMSPEDSSIYLCSVAKGAVGYTFGSGTRLTVV.

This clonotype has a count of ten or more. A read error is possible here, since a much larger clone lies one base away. CDR3 region: CASSNTYEQYF. CDR3 DNA sequence: TGTGCCAGCAGCAACACCTACGAGCAGTACTTC. V and J are TRBV5-5 and TRBJ2-7; D unresolved. The CDR3 spans 11 residues. V lost 4 bases, J lost 2 bases, and 4 bases lay in between. Germline-derived CDR1 and CDR2 are SGHKS and YYEKEE (reference sequence). The variable domain in full, with the rest retrieved from reference TRBV5-5 and TRBJ2-7, is DAGVTQSPTHLIKTRGQQVTLRCSPISGHKSVSWYQQVLGQGPQFIFQYYEKEERGRGNFPDRFSARQFPNYSSELNVNALLLGDSALYLCASSNTYEQYFGPGTRLTVT.

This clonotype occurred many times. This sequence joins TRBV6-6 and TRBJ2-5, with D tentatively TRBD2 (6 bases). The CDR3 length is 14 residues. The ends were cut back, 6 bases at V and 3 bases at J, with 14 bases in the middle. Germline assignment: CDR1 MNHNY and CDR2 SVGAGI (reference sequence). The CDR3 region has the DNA TGTGCCAGCAGCCCCGGGACTTTTAAAGAGACCCAGTACTTC. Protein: CASSPGTFKETQYF.

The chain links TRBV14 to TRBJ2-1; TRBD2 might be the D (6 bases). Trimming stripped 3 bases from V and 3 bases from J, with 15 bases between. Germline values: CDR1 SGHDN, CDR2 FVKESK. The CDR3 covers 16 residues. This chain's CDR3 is CASSHYLRDFYNEQFF. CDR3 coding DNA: TGTGCCAGCAGCCATTACCTCCGGGACTTCTACAATGAGCAGTTCTTC.

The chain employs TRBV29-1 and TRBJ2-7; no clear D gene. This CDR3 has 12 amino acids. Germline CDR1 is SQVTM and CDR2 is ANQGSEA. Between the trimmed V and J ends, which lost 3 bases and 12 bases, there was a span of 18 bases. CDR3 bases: TGCAGCGTTGAGGGTCAAAACCAACGGCTGTACTTC. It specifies CSVEGQNQRLYF.

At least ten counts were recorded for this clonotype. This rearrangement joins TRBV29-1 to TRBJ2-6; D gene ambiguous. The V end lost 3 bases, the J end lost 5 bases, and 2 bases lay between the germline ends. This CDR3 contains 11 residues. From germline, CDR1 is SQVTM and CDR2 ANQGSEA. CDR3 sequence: CSVEWANVLTF. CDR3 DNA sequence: TGCAGCGTTGAGTGGGCCAACGTCCTGACTTTC.

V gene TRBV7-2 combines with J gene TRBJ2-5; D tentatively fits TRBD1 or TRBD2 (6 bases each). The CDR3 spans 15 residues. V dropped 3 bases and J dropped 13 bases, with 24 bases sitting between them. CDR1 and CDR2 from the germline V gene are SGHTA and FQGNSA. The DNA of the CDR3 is TGTGCCAGCAGCTTTACCCAGAACAGGGACTCCCCGGGGTACTTC. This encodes CASSFTQNRDSPGYF.

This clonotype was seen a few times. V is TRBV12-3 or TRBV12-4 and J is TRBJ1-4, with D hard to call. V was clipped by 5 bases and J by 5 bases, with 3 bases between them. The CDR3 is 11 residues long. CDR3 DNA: TGTGCCAGCAGTAGGAATGAAAAACTGTTTTTT. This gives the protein CASSRNEKLFF.

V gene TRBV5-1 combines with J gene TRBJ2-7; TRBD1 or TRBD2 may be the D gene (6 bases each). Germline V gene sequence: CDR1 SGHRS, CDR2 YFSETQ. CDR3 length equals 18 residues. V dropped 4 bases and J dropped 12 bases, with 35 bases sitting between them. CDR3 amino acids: CASSRDVMRGVTQETLYF. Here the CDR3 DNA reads TGCGCCAGCAGCCGGGATGTTATGAGGGGGGTTACCCAAGAGACACTGTACTTC.

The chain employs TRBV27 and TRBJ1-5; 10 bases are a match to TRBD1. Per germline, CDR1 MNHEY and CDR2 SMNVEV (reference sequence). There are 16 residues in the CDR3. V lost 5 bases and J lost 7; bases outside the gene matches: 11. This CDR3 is CASSANRDRGIQPQHF. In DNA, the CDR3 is TGTGCCAGCAGTGCCAACCGGGACAGGGGAATACAGCCCCAGCATTTT.

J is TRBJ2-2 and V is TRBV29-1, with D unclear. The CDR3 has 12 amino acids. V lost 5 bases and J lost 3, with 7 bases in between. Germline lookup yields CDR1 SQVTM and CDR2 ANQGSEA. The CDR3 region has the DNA TGCAGCGTTCATTTAGACACCGGGGAGCTGTTTTTT. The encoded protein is CSVHLDTGELFF.

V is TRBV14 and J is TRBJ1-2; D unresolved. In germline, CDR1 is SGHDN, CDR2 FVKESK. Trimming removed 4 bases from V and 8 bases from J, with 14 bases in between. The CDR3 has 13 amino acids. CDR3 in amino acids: CASSPSVFGGYTF. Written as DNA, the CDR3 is TGTGCCAGCAGCCCGTCCGTCTTCGGGGGCTACACCTTC.

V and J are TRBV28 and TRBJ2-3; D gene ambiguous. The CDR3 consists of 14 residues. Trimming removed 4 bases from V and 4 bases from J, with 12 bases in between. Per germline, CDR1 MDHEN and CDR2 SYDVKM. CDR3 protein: CASSSHPSADTQYF. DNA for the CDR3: TGTGCCAGCAGTTCCCATCCTAGTGCAGATACGCAGTATTTT. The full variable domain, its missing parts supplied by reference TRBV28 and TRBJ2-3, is DVKVTQSSRYLVKRTGEKVFLECVQDMDHENMFWYRQDPGLGLRLIYFSYDVKMKEKGDIPEGYSVSREKKERFSLILESASTNQTSMYLCASSSHPSADTQYFGPGTRLTVL.

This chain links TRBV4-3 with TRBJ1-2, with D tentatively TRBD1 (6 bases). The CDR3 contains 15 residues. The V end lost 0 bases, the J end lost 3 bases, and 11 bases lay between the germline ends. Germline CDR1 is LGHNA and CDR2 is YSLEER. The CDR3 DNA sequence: TGCGCCAGCAGCCAAGATTTCCCAGGGGACTATGGCTACACCTTC. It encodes CASSQDFPGDYGYTF.

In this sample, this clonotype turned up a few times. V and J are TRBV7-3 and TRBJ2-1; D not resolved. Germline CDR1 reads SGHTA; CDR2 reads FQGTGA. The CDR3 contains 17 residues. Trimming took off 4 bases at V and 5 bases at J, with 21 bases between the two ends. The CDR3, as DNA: TGTGCCAGCAGCTCGCGCCCCGGACCCAATAGTCACAATGAGCAGTTCTTC. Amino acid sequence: CASSSRPGPNSHNEQFF.